The 19 T cell receptor beta chains given below trace back to one sample, sequenced in a study of T cells in Graves' hyperthyroidism and ophthalmopathy. Amplification targeted TCR beta CDR3 regions from RNA transcripts. A set of HTBI primers served as the primers for a first-round RT-PCR of the TCR CDR3. Via MiXCR, TCRdb re-called the multiplex PCR reads, giving one row per CDR3 protein. In the table there are approximately 400,000 distinct CDR3 sequences, around 14% of which are singletons. Material: blood. The origin of the receptors is a woman aged 60 to 75 with Graves' hyperthyroidism.

This clonotype showed up just a few times. V is TRBV10-3 and J is TRBJ2-7; TRBD1 matches at 9 bases. Germline assignment: CDR1 ENHRY and CDR2 SYGVKD. The V and J ends lost 6 bases and 6 bases, in that order; junction bases with no gene match: 3. The CDR3 runs to 12 residues. The chain's CDR3 is CAIRDRGTEQYF. The CDR3 nucleotides are TGTGCCATCAGGGACAGGGGAACCGAGCAGTACTTC.

At least ten counts were recorded for this clonotype. This chain uses TRBV12-3 or TRBV12-4 with TRBJ1-1; TRBD1 matches 7 bases. The V gene end was trimmed by 6 bases and the J gene end by 4 bases; junction bases not matched to a gene: 8. The CDR3 spans 14 residues. In nucleotides, the CDR3 is TGTGCCAGCAGCCTTCTGACAGGGCTCACTGAAGCTTTCTTT. Translated, it gives CASSLLTGLTEAFF.

CDR3: CASSGLYNEQFF. In DNA, the CDR3 is TGTGCCAGCAGCGGGCTATACAATGAGCAGTTCTTC. The V call is TRBV6-1, the J call TRBJ2-1; D is undetermined. Germline-derived CDR1 and CDR2 are MNHNS and SASEGT. This CDR3 contains 12 residues. V was trimmed by 6 bases and J by 4 bases, leaving 7 bases between them.

The chain carries TRBV28 and TRBJ2-5; TRBD2 matches at 7 bases. This CDR3 is 15 amino acids long. In germline, CDR1 is MDHEN, CDR2 SYDVKM. J was trimmed by 1 base and V by 3 bases; bases with no gene match: 5. The CDR3 region is CASSFGLAVQETQYF. CDR3 bases: TGTGCCAGCAGTTTTGGGCTAGCGGTCCAAGAGACCCAGTACTTC.

This clonotype appeared a few times. The V call is TRBV28, the J call TRBJ2-2, with no clear D. Germline loops: CDR1 MDHEN, CDR2 SYDVKM. Trimming took 6 bases from V and 0 from J, leaving 5 bases between them. The CDR3 loop spans 13 amino acids. CDR3 loop: CASRSANTGELFF. The CDR3 nucleotides read TGTGCCAGCAGATCAGCGAACACCGGGGAGCTGTTTTTT.

This chain links TRBV11-2 with TRBJ1-6; D gene unclear. CDR3 length: 13 residues. Per germline, CDR1 SGHAT and CDR2 FQNNGV. Trimming left V 2 bases short and J 7 bases short, with 6 bases between. CDR3: CASSLRGNSPLHF. In DNA, the CDR3 is TGTGCCAGCAGCTTACGAGGGAATTCACCCCTCCACTTT.

The table lists this clonotype with many counts. The chain employs TRBV20-1 and TRBJ2-1, with 8 bases lining up with TRBD2. The V gene end was trimmed by 6 bases and the J gene end by 3 bases; junction bases not matched to a gene: 13. Germline assignment: CDR1 DFQATT and CDR2 SNEGSKA (reference sequence). This CDR3 region has 16 residues. The CDR3 is CSAQPLGGRIYNEQFF. The CDR3, as DNA: TGCAGTGCCCAACCACTAGGCGGGAGGATCTACAATGAGCAGTTCTTC.

This clonotype has at least ten counts. The J gene is TRBJ1-2, the V gene TRBV28, with a possible D match to TRBD1 (6 bases). CDR1 is MDHEN, CDR2 SYDVKM, per germline. The CDR3 runs to 13 residues. Deletions cut 5 bases from V and 4 bases from J, with 11 bases between. For the CDR3, the DNA is TGTGCCAGCAGTCCCGGACAGATCTATGGCTACACCTTC. Amino acid sequence: CASSPGQIYGYTF.

At least ten counts were recorded for this clonotype. This chain connects TRBV7-8 to TRBJ2-7; the match to TRBD1 covers 7 bases. Germline lookup yields CDR1 SGHVS and CDR2 FQNEAQ. The CDR3 runs to 15 residues. With 1 base clipped from V and 1 base from J, the junction kept 4 bases outside the gene matches. DNA for the CDR3: TGTGCCAGCAGCTTAGGATGGGGACAGTCCTACGAGCAGTACTTC. Residues: CASSLGWGQSYEQYF.

This clonotype was seen ten or more times. The rearrangement links TRBV11-3 to TRBJ2-1; 9 positions match TRBD1. This CDR3 has 16 amino acids. The V and J ends lost 4 bases and 3 bases, in that order; junction bases with no gene match: 7. Germline assignment: CDR1 SGHNT and CDR2 YENEEA. The CDR3 nucleotides read TGTGCCAGCAGCTATGAACAGGGGGCGTACTACAATGAGCAGTTCTTC. It specifies CASSYEQGAYYNEQFF.

This clonotype was observed a handful of times. This chain joins TRBV12-3 or TRBV12-4 and TRBJ2-3; D is unclear. The CDR3 totals 11 residues. The V end was cut by 6 bases, the J end by 5 bases, with 6 bases between. The CDR3 region has the DNA TGTGCCAGCAGAGCTTTAGATACGCAGTATTTT. It is translated as CASRALDTQYF.

This clonotype was observed a few times. The chain combines TRBV9 with TRBJ2-2; D gene uncertain. CDR3 size: 14 residues. The V gene's germline CDR1 is SGDLS and CDR2 YYNGEE. Deletions cut 0 bases from V and 4 bases from J, with 7 bases between. The CDR3 region has the DNA TGTGCCAGCAGCGTAGCCGCCGGCACCGGGGAGCTGTTTTTT. This encodes CASSVAAGTGELFF.

The sample holds many counts of this clonotype. The chain uses TRBV20-1 and TRBJ2-3; D might be TRBD2 (5 bases). Germline CDR1 and CDR2: DFQATT and SNEGSKA (reference sequence). The germline V and J ends were trimmed by 5 bases and 1 base, with 10 bases remaining between them. This CDR3 contains 13 residues. CDR3 amino acids: CSAGPGGTDTQYF. The CDR3 region has the DNA TGCAGTGCTGGCCCCGGGGGCACAGATACGCAGTATTTT.

The table lists this clonotype with many counts. The rearrangement uses TRBV10-2 and TRBJ2-2; D ambiguous. CDR3 length: 16 amino acids. Trimming stripped 1 base from V and 8 bases from J, with 17 bases between. CDR1 is WSHSY, CDR2 SAAADI, per germline. CDR3 coding DNA: TGCGCCAGCAGTGAGTTCCACACTTCCTTGTTGGGGGAGCTGTTTTTT. Translation gives CASSEFHTSLLGELFF.

Regarding this clonotype: A read error may be the cause here, since a much bigger clone is one base away. The chain carries TRBV28 and TRBJ2-7, with 7 bases that match TRBD2. Germline V lookup: CDR1 MDHEN, CDR2 SYDVKM. The length of the CDR3 is 15 residues. The CDR3 sequence is CASTPGGAGKYGQYF. The CDR3 DNA follows: TGTGCCAGCACCCCAGGAGGAGCGGGGAAATACGGGCAGTACTTC. Full variable domain (remainder filled in from reference TRBV28 and TRBJ2-7): DVKVTQSSRYLVKRTGEKVFLECVQDMDHENMFWYRQDPGLGLRLIYFSYDVKMKEKGDIPEGYSVSREKKERFSLILESASTNQTSMYLCASTPGGAGKYGQYFGPGTRLTVT.

In this sample, this clonotype turned up many times. J is TRBJ2-5 and V is TRBV11-2, with D unresolved. Germline-derived CDR1 and CDR2 are SGHAT and FQNNGV. The CDR3 length is 13 residues. V lost 1 base, J lost 7 bases, and 10 bases lay in between. CDR3 residues: CASSLVLGGTQYF. CDR3 nucleotide sequence: TGTGCCAGCAGCTTAGTTCTTGGCGGGACCCAGTACTTC.

This clonotype was seen repeatedly, ten times or more. This rearrangement joins TRBV29-1 to TRBJ2-1; 12 bases line up with TRBD2. The CDR3 is 17 amino acids. Germline trimming cut 7 bases from V and 6 bases from J; bases unmatched to any gene: 16. The V gene's germline CDR1 is SQVTM and CDR2 ANQGSEA. The CDR3 nucleotides read TGCAGCGCCAAACTGACTAGCGGGAGTATATCGGGCAATGAGCAGTTCTTC. This encodes CSAKLTSGSISGNEQFF.

The CDR3 coding sequence is TGTGCCAGTAGTAGGGGAAGACAGGGGCCGACTGAAGCTTTCTTT. It is translated as CASSRGRQGPTEAFF. The V and J genes are TRBV19 and TRBJ1-1; TRBD1 aligns across 8 bases. J lost 5 bases, V lost 4 bases, and 9 bases had no gene match. This CDR3 has 15 amino acids. The germline gives CDR1 LNHDA, CDR2 SQIVND (reference sequence).

The table lists this clonotype with many counts. The chain combines TRBV3-1 with TRBJ2-1; D is unresolved. CDR1 and CDR2 from the germline V gene are LGHDT and YNNKEL (reference sequence). The CDR3 is 15 residues long. V dropped 0 bases and J dropped 1 base, with 7 bases sitting between them. CDR3 DNA: TGTGCCAGCAGCCAAGAGGATCGGTCCTACAATGAGCAGTTCTTC. This sequence encodes CASSQEDRSYNEQFF.